The source of this T cell receptor (beta chain) is a study of regulatory T cells in long-lasting Graves disease. Combining iRepertoire HTBI primers with Arm-PCR of CDR3 regions, the authors built TCR beta libraries. TCRdb analysed the multiplex PCR reads with MiXCR anew, one entry per CDR3 protein. Of roughly 510,000 distinct CDR3 sequences detected, about 15% appear once; the ten largest clones hold about 12%. This CDR3 contains 16 residues. The J segment lost 5 bases and the V segment lost 1 base, leaving 9 bases of the junction unmatched. Germline-derived CDR1 and CDR2 are MGHRA and YSYEKL. Described time point: newly diagnosed GD, antithyroid drugs for less than 3 months. Generation of the TCR library employed RNA extracted from PBMCs. This clonotype appeared a few times. These same data were also listed under a study on T cells in Graves' hyperthyroidism and ophthalmopathy.

This chain uses TRBV4-1 with TRBJ1-2; 8 bases match TRBD1. The sample was peripheral blood mononuclear cells (PBMCs), taken at new diagnosis, from a patient treated with antithyroid drugs. The clonotype was recovered from a man younger than 30 with Graves disease. The CDR3 reads CASSQVSQGAVYGYTF. As DNA, the CDR3 is TGCGCCAGCAGCCAAGTTTCCCAGGGGGCAGTGTATGGCTACACCTTC.